This T cell receptor beta chain appears in the sequencing data of a study of blood T cells in healthy people across ages. The use of a sample-barcoded 5' primer and a J-beta primer mix characterized a second PCR of about 7 to 12 cycles. Each CDR3 protein is one row after TCRdb ran MiXCR on the 5' RACE reads. The sample lists fewer than 2,000,000 distinct CDR3 sequences, 30% to 40% occurring once. This clonotype was seen a few times. Its antigen is unidentified. Germline CDR1 DFQATT, CDR2 SNEGSKA (reference sequence). The CDR3 consists of 13 residues. Trimming took off 5 bases at V and 3 bases at J, with 11 bases between the two ends. Study outcomes and limitations: Older age went with lower TCR beta diversity per million T cells, in a roughly linear way. Samples with more naive T cells showed higher observed beta diversity.

This TCR was sampled from a woman aged 25 to 39 in good health. Sequencing input: blood. This chain joins TRBV20-1 and TRBJ2-1, with D unclear. CDR3 sequence reads: CSAPPDGYNEQFF. The CDR3 coding sequence is TGCAGTGCTCCCCCCGACGGCTACAATGAGCAGTTCTTC.